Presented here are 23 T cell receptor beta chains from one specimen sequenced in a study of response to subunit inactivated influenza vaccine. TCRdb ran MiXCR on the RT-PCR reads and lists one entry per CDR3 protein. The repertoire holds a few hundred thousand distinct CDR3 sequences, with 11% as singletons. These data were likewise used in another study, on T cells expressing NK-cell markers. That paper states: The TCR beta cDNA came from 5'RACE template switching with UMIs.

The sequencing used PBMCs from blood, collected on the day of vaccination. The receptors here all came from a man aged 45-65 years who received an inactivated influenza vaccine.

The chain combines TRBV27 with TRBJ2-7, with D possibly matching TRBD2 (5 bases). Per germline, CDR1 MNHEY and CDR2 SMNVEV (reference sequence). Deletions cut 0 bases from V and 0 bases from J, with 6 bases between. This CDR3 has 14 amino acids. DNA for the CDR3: TGTGCCAGCAGTTTATCTAGCGACTCCTACGAGCAGTACTTC. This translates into CASSLSSDSYEQYF.

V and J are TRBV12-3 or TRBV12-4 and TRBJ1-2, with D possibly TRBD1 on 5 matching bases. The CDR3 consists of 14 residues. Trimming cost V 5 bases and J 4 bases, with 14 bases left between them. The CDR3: CASSPGWYSYGYTF. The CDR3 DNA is TGTGCCAGCAGTCCAGGGTGGTACAGCTATGGCTACACCTTC.

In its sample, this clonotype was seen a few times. The CDR3 coding sequence is TGCGCCAGCAGCCAAGATCACAGGGGGGGAGTCGCCTACAATGAGCAGTTCTTC. This codes for CASSQDHRGGVAYNEQFF. The chain joins TRBV4-1 to TRBJ2-1; perhaps TRBD1 as D (8 bases). Germline values: CDR1 MGHRA, CDR2 YSYEKL. Between the trimmed V and J ends, which lost 0 bases and 2 bases, there was a span of 17 bases. The CDR3 length is 18 residues.

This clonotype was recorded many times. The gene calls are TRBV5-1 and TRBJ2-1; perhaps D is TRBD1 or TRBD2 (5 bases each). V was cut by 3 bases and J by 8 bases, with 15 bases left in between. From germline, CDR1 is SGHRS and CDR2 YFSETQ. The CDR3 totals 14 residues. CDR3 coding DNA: TGCGCCAGCAGCTACGGGACGACGGGCGATGAGCAGTTCTTC. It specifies CASSYGTTGDEQFF.

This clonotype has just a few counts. Here the CDR3 reads CASSLARVINEQFF. The CDR3 DNA follows: TGTGCCAGCAGTTTAGCCCGAGTGATCAATGAGCAGTTCTTC. V is TRBV12-3 or TRBV12-4 and J is TRBJ2-1; unclear D gene. The germline V and J ends were trimmed by 0 bases and 6 bases, with 9 bases remaining between them. CDR3 length: 14 amino acids.

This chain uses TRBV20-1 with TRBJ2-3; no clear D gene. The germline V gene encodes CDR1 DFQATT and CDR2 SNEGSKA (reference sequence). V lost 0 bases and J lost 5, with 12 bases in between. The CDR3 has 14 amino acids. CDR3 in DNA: TGCAGTGCTAGAGATCTAGAGTTGGTAGATACGCAGTATTTT. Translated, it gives CSARDLELVDTQYF.

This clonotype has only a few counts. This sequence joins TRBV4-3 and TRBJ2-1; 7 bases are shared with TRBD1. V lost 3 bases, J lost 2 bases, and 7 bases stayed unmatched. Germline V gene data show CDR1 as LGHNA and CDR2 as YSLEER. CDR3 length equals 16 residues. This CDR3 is CASSHLRDRPYNEQFF. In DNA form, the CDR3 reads TGCGCCAGCAGCCACCTCCGGGACAGACCCTACAATGAGCAGTTCTTC.

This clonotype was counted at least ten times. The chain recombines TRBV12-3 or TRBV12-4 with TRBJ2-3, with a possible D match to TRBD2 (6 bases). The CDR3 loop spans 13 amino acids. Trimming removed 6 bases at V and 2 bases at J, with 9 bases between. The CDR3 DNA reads TGTGCCAGCAGAGGGAGGACCACAGATACGCAGTATTTT. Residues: CASRGRTTDTQYF.

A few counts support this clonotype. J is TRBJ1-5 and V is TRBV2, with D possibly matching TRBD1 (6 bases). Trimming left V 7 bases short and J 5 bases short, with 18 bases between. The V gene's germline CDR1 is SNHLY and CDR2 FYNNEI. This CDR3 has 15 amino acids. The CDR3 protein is CASTDQGMRHQPQHF. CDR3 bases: TGTGCCAGCACTGATCAGGGGATGCGGCATCAGCCCCAGCATTTT. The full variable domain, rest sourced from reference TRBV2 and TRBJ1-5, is EPEVTQTPSHQVTQMGQEVILRCVPISNHLYFYWYRQILGQKVEFLVSFYNNEISEKSEIFDDQFSVERPDGSNFTLKIRSTKLEDSAMYFCASTDQGMRHQPQHFGDGTRLSIL.

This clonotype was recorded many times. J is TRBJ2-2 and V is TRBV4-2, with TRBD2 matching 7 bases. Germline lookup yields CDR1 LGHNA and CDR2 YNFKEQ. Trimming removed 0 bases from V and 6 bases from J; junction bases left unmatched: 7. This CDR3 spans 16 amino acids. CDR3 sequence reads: CASSQEGGRGAGELFF. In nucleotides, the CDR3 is TGTGCCAGCAGCCAAGAAGGCGGCCGGGGGGCCGGGGAGCTGTTTTTT.

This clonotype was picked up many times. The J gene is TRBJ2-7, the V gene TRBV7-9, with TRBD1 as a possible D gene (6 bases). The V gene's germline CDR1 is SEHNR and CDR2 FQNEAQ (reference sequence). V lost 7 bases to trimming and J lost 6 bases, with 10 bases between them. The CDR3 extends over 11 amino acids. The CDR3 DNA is TGTGCCAGCACCAGGGGTGGCGAGCAGTACTTC. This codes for CASTRGGEQYF.

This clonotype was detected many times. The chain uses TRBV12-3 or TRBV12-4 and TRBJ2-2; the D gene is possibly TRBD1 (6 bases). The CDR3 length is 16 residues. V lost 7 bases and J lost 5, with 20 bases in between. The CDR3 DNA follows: TGTGCCAGCAAAAAAGGGGGAACAGGGCTTACCGGGGAGCTGTTTTTT. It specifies CASKKGGTGLTGELFF.

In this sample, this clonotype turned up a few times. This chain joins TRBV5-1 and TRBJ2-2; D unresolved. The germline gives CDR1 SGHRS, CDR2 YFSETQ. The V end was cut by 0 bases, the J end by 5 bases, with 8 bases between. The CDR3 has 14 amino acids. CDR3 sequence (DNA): TGCGCCAGCAGCTTGGGGGGAAGAACCGGGGAGCTGTTTTTT. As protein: CASSLGGRTGELFF.

CDR3 in DNA: TGTGCCAGCAGCTTACAAGGGGGCCGTGACACCGGGGAGCTGTTTTTT. The encoded protein is CASSLQGGRDTGELFF. The genes are TRBV7-9 and TRBJ2-2; 7 positions match TRBD1. Germline values: CDR1 SEHNR, CDR2 FQNEAQ (reference sequence). The trim removed 2 bases at V and 3 bases at J, leaving 6 bases unmatched. The CDR3 totals 16 residues.

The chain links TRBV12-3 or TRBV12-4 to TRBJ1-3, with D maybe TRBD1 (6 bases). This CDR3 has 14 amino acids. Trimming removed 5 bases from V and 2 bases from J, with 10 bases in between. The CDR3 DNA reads TGTGCCAGCAGTGTTACAGGGACTGGAAACACCATATATTTT. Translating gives CASSVTGTGNTIYF.

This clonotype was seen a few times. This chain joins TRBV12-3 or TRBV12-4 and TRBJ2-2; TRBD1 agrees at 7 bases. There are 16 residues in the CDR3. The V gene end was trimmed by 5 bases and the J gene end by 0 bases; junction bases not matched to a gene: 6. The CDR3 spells CASSASGTANTGELFF. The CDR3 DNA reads TGTGCCAGCAGTGCCTCCGGGACAGCGAACACCGGGGAGCTGTTTTTT.

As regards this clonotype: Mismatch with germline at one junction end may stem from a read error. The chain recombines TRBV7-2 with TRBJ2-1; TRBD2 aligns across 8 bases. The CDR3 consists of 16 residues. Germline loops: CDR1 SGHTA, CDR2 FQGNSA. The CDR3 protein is CASSREGGVGYNVQFF. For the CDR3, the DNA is TGTGCCAGCAGCCGGGAGGGGGGCGTTGGCTACAATGTGCAGTTCTTC.

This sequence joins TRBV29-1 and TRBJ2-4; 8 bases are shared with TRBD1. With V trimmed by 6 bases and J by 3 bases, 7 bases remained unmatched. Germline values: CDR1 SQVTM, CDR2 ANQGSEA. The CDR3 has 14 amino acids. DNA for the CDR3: TGCAGCGTGGAGACAGGGGATGGCAAAAACATTCAGTACTTC. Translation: CSVETGDGKNIQYF.

Written as DNA, the CDR3 is TGCGCCAGCAGCTTGGACGGGACTAGCGGGGGCAATGAGCAGTTCTTC. Translating it yields CASSLDGTSGGNEQFF. The chain is built from TRBV5-1 and TRBJ2-1, with 14 bases that match TRBD2. CDR3 length: 16 amino acids. The germline gives CDR1 SGHRS, CDR2 YFSETQ. Trimming cost V 0 bases and J 6 bases; bases outside gene matches: 2.

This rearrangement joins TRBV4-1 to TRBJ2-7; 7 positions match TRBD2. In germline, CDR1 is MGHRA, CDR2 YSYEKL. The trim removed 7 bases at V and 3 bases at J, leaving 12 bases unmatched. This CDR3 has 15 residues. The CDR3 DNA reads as TGCGCCAGCACCCCCCAAGATAGCGGGCTCTACGAGCAGTACTTC. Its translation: CASTPQDSGLYEQYF.

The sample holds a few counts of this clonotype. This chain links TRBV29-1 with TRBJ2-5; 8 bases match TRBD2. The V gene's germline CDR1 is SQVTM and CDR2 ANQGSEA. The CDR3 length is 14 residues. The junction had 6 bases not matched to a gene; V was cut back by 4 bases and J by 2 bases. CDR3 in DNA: TGCAGCGTTGCTCAAGCGGGAGTTCAAGAGACCCAGTACTTC. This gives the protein CSVAQAGVQETQYF.

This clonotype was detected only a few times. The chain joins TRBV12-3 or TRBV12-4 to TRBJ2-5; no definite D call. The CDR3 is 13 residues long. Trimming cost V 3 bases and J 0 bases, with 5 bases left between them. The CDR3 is CASSLRNQETQYF. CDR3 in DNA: TGTGCCAGCAGTTTGCGGAACCAAGAGACCCAGTACTTC.

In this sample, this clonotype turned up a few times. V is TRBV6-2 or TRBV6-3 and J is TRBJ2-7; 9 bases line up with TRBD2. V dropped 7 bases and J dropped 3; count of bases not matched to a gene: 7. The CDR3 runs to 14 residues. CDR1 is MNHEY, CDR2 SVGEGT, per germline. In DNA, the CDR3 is TGTGCCAGCAAAATGGCGGGGGGGCACTACGAGCAGTACTTC. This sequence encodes CASKMAGGHYEQYF.